The rows below give T cell receptor beta chains drawn from one sample of a study of T cells in Graves' hyperthyroidism and ophthalmopathy. TCRdb reprocessed the multiplex PCR reads with MiXCR, giving one entry per CDR3 protein. The table has hundreds of thousands of distinct CDR3 sequences, roughly 18% seen once. Sequencing input: blood. The source of these receptors is a man in his forties or fifties with Graves' hyperthyroidism. The CDR3 runs from the conserved cysteine through the conserved F or W. A D gene is named only where the DNA matches it firmly. Clone size appears in some rows only: once, few, many, or a class for an expanded clone.

cdr3_aa: CSARTTIRDGDYEQYF
cdr3_nt: TGCAGTGCTAGAACGACGATTAGGGACGGCGACTACGAGCAGTACTTC
v_call: TRBV20-1
clone_size: many
d_call: .
j_call: TRBJ2-7

cdr3_aa: CASSRLTNYKQYF
cdr3_nt: TGTGCCAGCTCACGGCTCACCAACTACAAGCAGTACTTC
v_call: TRBV18
clone_size: .
d_call: .
j_call: TRBJ2-7

cdr3_aa: CASSVRTGPNSPLHF
cdr3_nt: TGTGCCAGCAGCGTTAGAACAGGGCCTAATTCACCCCTCCACTTT
v_call: TRBV9
clone_size: many
d_call: .
j_call: TRBJ1-6

cdr3_aa: CASSYSGSIVTYNEQFF
cdr3_nt: TGTGCCAGCAGTTACTCGGGATCCATAGTAACCTACAATGAGCAGTTCTTC
v_call: TRBV6-7
clone_size: many
d_call: .
j_call: TRBJ2-1

cdr3_aa: CASRGTGQGRTDEAFF
cdr3_nt: TGTGCCAGCAGGGGGACCGGACAGGGCCGAACTGATGAAGCTTTCTTT
v_call: TRBV28
clone_size: many
d_call: TRBD1
j_call: TRBJ1-1

cdr3_aa: CAWSPGRTDTQYF
cdr3_nt: TGTGCCTGGAGTCCCGGGAGAACAGATACGCAGTATTTT
v_call: TRBV30
clone_size: few
d_call: .
j_call: TRBJ2-3

cdr3_aa: CSGLAGLLNNEQFF
cdr3_nt: TGCAGCGGCCTAGCGGGCCTCCTAAACAATGAGCAGTTCTTC
v_call: TRBV29-1
clone_size: many
d_call: TRBD2
j_call: TRBJ2-1

cdr3_aa: CASSPQTSGGTYNEQFF
cdr3_nt: TGTGCCAGCTCACCCCAGACTAGCGGGGGAACCTACAATGAGCAGTTCTTC
v_call: TRBV18
clone_size: many
d_call: TRBD2
j_call: TRBJ2-1

cdr3_aa: CASSQDLEVRQAFF
cdr3_nt: TGCGCCAGCAGCCAAGATTTGGAGGTTCGCCAAGCTTTCTTT
v_call: TRBV4-3
clone_size: many
d_call: .
j_call: TRBJ1-1

cdr3_aa: CASRQGSHEQYF
cdr3_nt: TGTGCCAGCCGACAGGGGTCCCACGAGCAGTACTTC
v_call: TRBV12-3/TRBV12-4
clone_size: few
d_call: TRBD1
j_call: TRBJ2-7